This entry is about one T cell receptor beta chain. Its antigen is undetermined. TCRdb re-called the PCR reads via MiXCR. The sample holds tens of thousands of clones, roughly 17% seen once. None of the patients had undergone any treatment ahead of thyroid surgery. The data stem from a study of metastatic and nonmetastatic thyroid tumors. Points from the study as a whole: TCR beta diversity was reportedly significantly higher in malignant thyroid tumors than benign nodules, in blood and tumor.

CDR3 size: 13 residues. V was trimmed by 6 bases and J by 0 bases, leaving 6 bases between them. Germline CDR1 and CDR2: DFQATT and SNEGSKA (reference sequence). The source of this sequence is a male donor with papillary thyroid cancer or a benign thyroid nodule (not recorded which). Some clones in this sample may be carry-over from other donors' samples. The material sequenced was blood. This chain uses TRBV20-1 with TRBJ2-6; D gene ambiguous. CDR3 region: CSAINSGANVLTF. The CDR3 DNA reads TGCAGTGCCATTAACTCTGGGGCCAACGTCCTGACTTTC.